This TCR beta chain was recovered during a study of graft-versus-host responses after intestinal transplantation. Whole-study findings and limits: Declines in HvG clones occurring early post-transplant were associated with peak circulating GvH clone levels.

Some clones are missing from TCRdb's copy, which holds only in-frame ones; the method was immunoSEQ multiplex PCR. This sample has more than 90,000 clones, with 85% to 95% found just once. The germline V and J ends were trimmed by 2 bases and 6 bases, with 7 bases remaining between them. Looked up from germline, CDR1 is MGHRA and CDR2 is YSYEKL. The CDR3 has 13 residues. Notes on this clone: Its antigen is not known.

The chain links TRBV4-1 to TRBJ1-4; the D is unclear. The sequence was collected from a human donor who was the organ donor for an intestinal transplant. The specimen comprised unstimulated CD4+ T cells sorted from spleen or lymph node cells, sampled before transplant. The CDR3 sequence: CASSQRWDEKLFF. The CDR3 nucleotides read TGCGCCAGCAGCCAAAGGTGGGATGAAAAACTGTTTTTT.